The present T cell receptor beta chain was sequenced within a study of cytomegalovirus exposure and HLA in healthy donors. Overall study: Among over 350 genotyped donors, around 81% fell in the Caucasian-associated ancestry cluster. Study conclusions and caveats: Later findings reportedly placed an Asian-associated ancestry cluster below the roughly 690-donor mean for N-insertions.

The length of the CDR3 is 13 residues. Germline values: CDR1 MRHNA, CDR2 SNTAGT. With 3 bases removed from V and 2 bases from J, the gap between germline ends came to 7 bases. Concerning this clone itself: Its target is not known. At the DNA level, this CDR3 is encoded by other sequences in the same sample as well.

Use of 60 Vbeta and 13 Jbeta primers characterized the PCR. Assay used: immunoSEQ multiplex PCR; TCRdb lists only in-frame clones, some missing. The sample shows tens of thousands of clones, 65% to 90% of them seen only once. Sequencing was done on a sample of PBMCs. The TCR was taken from a man aged 70-80 years in good health and CMV-seropositive. V is TRBV6-4 and J is TRBJ1-2, with TRBD1 as a possible D gene (6 bases). The chain's CDR3 is CASSDTGNYGYTF. The CDR3 nucleotides read TGTGCCAGCAGTGATACAGGGAACTATGGCTACACCTTC.